These 16 T cell receptor beta chains came from one sample sequenced in a study of cytomegalovirus exposure and HLA in healthy donors. This PCR relied on a set of 60 Vbeta primers and 13 Jbeta primers. Profiled with immunoSEQ multiplex PCR; TCRdb holds only in-frame clones, not every one. The sample includes about 170,000 clones, around 85% of them seen just once. The sequencing input was PBMCs. Receptors were obtained from a boy between 2 and 15 years old in good health and CMV-seronegative.

This clone occurred once. This chain links TRBV27 with TRBJ2-1; 7 bases are shared with TRBD2. CDR1 MNHEY and CDR2 SMNVEV come from the germline V gene (reference sequence). The V gene end was trimmed by 4 bases and the J gene end by 5 bases; junction bases not matched to a gene: 11. The CDR3 has 16 residues. The CDR3 sequence is CASSSRTRKQHNEQFF. In DNA, the CDR3 is TGTGCCAGCAGTTCGCGGACTAGGAAACAACACAATGAGCAGTTCTTC.

This sequence joins TRBV15 and TRBJ2-2, with D hard to call. Germline V gene lookup returns CDR1 LNHNV and CDR2 YYDKDF (reference sequence). V lost 1 base and J 0 bases, leaving 6 bases between the germline ends. CDR3 length: 15 residues. The CDR3 DNA reads TGTGCCACCAGCAGAGCCCAGGCGAACACCGGGGAGCTGTTTTTT. This translates into CATSRAQANTGELFF.

The V gene is TRBV28, the J gene TRBJ1-1, with D uncertain. With 5 bases removed from V and 5 bases from J, the gap between germline ends came to 18 bases. The CDR3 is 15 residues long. Germline CDR1 reads MDHEN; CDR2 reads SYDVKM. The CDR3 loop is CASSPPLFSGTEAFF. The CDR3 DNA reads TGTGCCAGCAGTCCCCCCCTCTTTTCGGGGACTGAAGCTTTCTTT.

In this sample, this clone turned up once. The rearrangement links TRBV2 to TRBJ2-7; no definite D call. CDR3 length: 12 amino acids. The germline CDR1 and CDR2 sequences are SNHLY and FYNNEI. V was clipped by 6 bases and J by 6 bases, with 12 bases between them. CDR3: CASSREVAEQYV. Here the CDR3 DNA reads TGTGCCAGCAGCCGCGAGGTGGCCGAGCAGTACGTC.

The rearrangement links TRBV19 to TRBJ1-1, with 11 bases aligning to TRBD1. J gave up 3 bases and V 6 bases, and 12 bases lay outside the gene matches. This CDR3 region has 17 residues. Germline lookup yields CDR1 LNHDA and CDR2 SQIVND (reference sequence). The CDR3 DNA follows: TGTGCCAGTAGAAATCCGGACAGGGGGCTTTACTACACTGAAGCTTTCTTT. Its protein is CASRNPDRGLYYTEAFF.

V and J are TRBV5-4 and TRBJ2-4; tentatively, D is TRBD2 (5 bases). V gave up 0 bases and J gave up 1 base, with 5 bases separating them. In germline, CDR1 is SGHNT, CDR2 YYREEE (reference sequence). CDR3 length: 14 residues. DNA of the CDR3: TGTGCCAGCAGCTTGGGAGGGGCCAAAAACATTCAGTACTTC. Translated: CASSLGGAKNIQYF.

This clone was seen only once. The chain has TRBV5-1 and TRBJ2-2, with 8 bases fitting TRBD2. This CDR3 contains 15 residues. Germline trimming cut 5 bases from V and 2 bases from J; bases unmatched to any gene: 5. CDR1 is SGHRS and CDR2 is YFSETQ in the germline V gene. CDR3 DNA: TGCGCCAGCAGTTCCCTAGCGGGTAACACCGGGGAGCTGTTTTTT. This translates into CASSSLAGNTGELFF.

The V gene is TRBV7-9, the J gene TRBJ1-4, with TRBD1 as a possible D gene (5 bases). With 3 bases removed from V and 7 bases from J, the gap between germline ends came to 12 bases. From germline, CDR1 is SEHNR and CDR2 FQNEAQ (reference sequence). The CDR3 has 14 residues. The CDR3 region is CASSFPGGGEKLFF. DNA of the CDR3: TGTGCCAGCAGCTTCCCAGGCGGGGGTGAAAAACTGTTTTTT.

This chain uses TRBV5-1 with TRBJ1-2; 7 nucleotides line up with TRBD1. The V segment lost 0 bases and the J segment 4 bases; nucleotides outside the gene matches: 9. Per the germline V gene, CDR1 is SGHRS and CDR2 is YFSETQ. This CDR3 region has 16 residues. The CDR3 is CASSLERGREVYGYTF. The DNA for the CDR3 is TGCGCCAGCAGCTTGGAGAGGGGGCGAGAGGTCTATGGCTACACCTTC.

The gene calls are TRBV2 and TRBJ2-1; 12 positions agree with TRBD2. This CDR3 is built from 18 residues. With 3 bases clipped from V and 6 bases from J, the junction kept 12 bases outside the gene matches. CDR1 and CDR2 (germline): SNHLY, FYNNEI. CDR3: CASSDLGYGLAGSNEQFF. The CDR3 nucleotides read TGTGCCAGCAGTGACTTAGGGTATGGACTAGCGGGATCCAATGAGCAGTTCTTC.

This chain links TRBV7-9 with TRBJ2-7; 10 positions match TRBD1. This CDR3 contains 15 residues. V trimming: 5 bases; J trimming: 7 bases; junction bases outside the gene matches: 11. Germline V gives CDR1 SEHNR, CDR2 FQNEAQ (reference sequence). The DNA for the CDR3 is TGTGCCAGCAGCCCTCCGACAGGGGGCGCGGAGGAGCAGTACTTC. Residues: CASSPPTGGAEEQYF.

The V gene is TRBV7-6, the J gene TRBJ1-1; D may be TRBD1 (5 bases). Trimming pared 6 bases from V and 2 bases from J, leaving 19 bases between. Germline CDR1 and CDR2: SGHVS and FNYEAQ. This CDR3 has 16 amino acids. CDR3 sequence (DNA): TGTGCCAGCAGTCCCCGATTGGGGGGGATTAACACTGAAGCTTTCTTT. This codes for CASSPRLGGINTEAFF.

The rearrangement uses TRBV4-1 and TRBJ1-1; 9 bases fit TRBD1. This CDR3 has 16 residues. The germline CDR1 and CDR2 sequences are MGHRA and YSYEKL. J was trimmed by 1 base and V by 4 bases; bases with no gene match: 7. The CDR3 DNA reads TGCGCCAGCAGCCCAGTAACAGGGGGCGCGAACACTGAAGCTTTCTTT. It encodes CASSPVTGGANTEAFF.

The chain recombines TRBV4-1 with TRBJ1-5; D gene uncertain. Germline CDR1 is MGHRA and CDR2 is YSYEKL. The CDR3 spans 16 residues. V was shortened by 3 bases and J by 2 bases, with 14 bases between the two germline ends. For the CDR3, the DNA is TGCGCCAGCAGCCATATACTAACCCCGGGCAATCAGCCCCAGCATTTT. Its translation is CASSHILTPGNQPQHF.

For this clone: Sequence at one end of the junction differs from germline and may be a read error. Other DNA sequences in the sample encode the same CDR3. The J gene is TRBJ2-7, the V gene TRBV15; D is possibly TRBD1 (6 bases). The CDR3 runs to 15 residues. Looked up from germline, CDR1 is LNHNV and CDR2 is YYDKDF (reference sequence). The CDR3 spells CATSRDRVRGYEQYF. The CDR3 coding sequence is TGTGCCACCAGCAGAGATCGGGTCAGGGGCTACGAACAGTACTTC.

The rearrangement uses TRBV4-2 and TRBJ1-1; TRBD1 agrees at 7 bases. There are 15 residues in the CDR3. J lost 4 bases, V lost 1 base, and 6 bases had no gene match. Per germline, CDR1 LGHNA and CDR2 YNFKEQ. The CDR3, as DNA: TGTGCCAGCAGCCAAGTTTCCCAGGGGGGCACTGAAGCTTTCTTT. Protein sequence: CASSQVSQGGTEAFF.